These T cell receptor beta chains were read from a single sample in a study of OX40 agonist ivuxolimab in advanced cancers. Sequencing used immunoSEQ multiplex PCR; TCRdb keeps in-frame clones, though not all of them. The data hold about 55,000 clones, with around nine tenths observed a single time. Material: CD4+ or CD8+ T cells sorted from blood, obtained in a trial of the OX40 agonist ivuxolimab. Receptors were obtained from an adult with an advanced solid tumor such as melanoma, head and neck, liver or kidney cancer. Both conserved end residues are part of each CDR3. A D gene is named only where the DNA matches it firmly. Expanded clones get a size class; other rows say once, few or many, or leave the size out.

d_call: .; v_call: TRBV30; j_call: TRBJ2-4; clone_size: .; cdr3_nt: TGTGCCTGGAGTGTAACAGGGAGAAACATTCAGTACTTC; cdr3_aa: CAWSVTGRNIQYF
d_call: TRBD2; v_call: TRBV7-8; j_call: TRBJ2-3; clone_size: .; cdr3_nt: TGTGCCAGCAGCTTAGCCAGACTAGCGGGTCGCACAGATACGCAGTATTTT; cdr3_aa: CASSLARLAGRTDTQYF
d_call: TRBD1; v_call: TRBV5-1; j_call: TRBJ2-1; clone_size: once; cdr3_nt: TGCGCCAGCAGTCAAGTGGGACAGGGGGGCAATGAGCAGTTCTTC; cdr3_aa: CASSQVGQGGNEQFF
d_call: .; v_call: TRBV7-2; j_call: TRBJ1-5; clone_size: .; cdr3_nt: TGTGCCAGCAGCTCCTCGAGGGGCGCAATCCAGCCCCAGCATTTT; cdr3_aa: CASSSSRGAIQPQHF
d_call: .; v_call: TRBV5-5; j_call: TRBJ1-5; clone_size: .; cdr3_nt: TGTGCCAGCAGCTCGGGGAGGCCGGGTCAGCCCCAGCATTTT; cdr3_aa: CASSSGRPGQPQHF
d_call: TRBD2; v_call: TRBV5-4; j_call: TRBJ2-1; clone_size: .; cdr3_nt: TGTGCCAGCAGCCCGGAACTAGCGGGAGTTGCCAATGAGCAGTTCTTC; cdr3_aa: CASSPELAGVANEQFF
d_call: TRBD1; v_call: TRBV5-6; j_call: TRBJ2-7; clone_size: .; cdr3_nt: TGTGCCAGCAGCTCCCAGGGGGCGCACTTAGAGTACTTC; cdr3_aa: CASSSQGAHLEYF
d_call: TRBD1; v_call: TRBV30; j_call: TRBJ1-4; clone_size: .; cdr3_nt: TGTGCCTGGAGTGGACAGGGTTATGAAAAACTGTTTTTT; cdr3_aa: CAWSGQGYEKLFF
d_call: TRBD2; v_call: TRBV7-3; j_call: TRBJ2-1; clone_size: .; cdr3_nt: TGTGCCAGCAGCTCGACTAGCGGGACGTACAATGAGCAGTTCTTC; cdr3_aa: CASSSTSGTYNEQFF
d_call: .; v_call: TRBV5-6; j_call: TRBJ1-5; clone_size: .; cdr3_nt: TGTGCCAGCAGCTTAGGGAAATGGGGTGGTGGACAGCCCCAGCATTTT; cdr3_aa: CASSLGKWGGGQPQHF
d_call: TRBD2; v_call: TRBV6-6; j_call: TRBJ2-3; clone_size: .; cdr3_nt: TGTGCCAGCAGACCTGGGGACCCCCCCGGGAGGGATACGCAGTATTTT; cdr3_aa: CASRPGDPPGRDTQYF
d_call: .; v_call: TRBV9; j_call: TRBJ2-6; clone_size: .; cdr3_nt: TGTGCCAGCAGCGCCCAGGGTGTCGGGGCCAACGTCCTGACTTTC; cdr3_aa: CASSAQGVGANVLTF
d_call: .; v_call: TRBV27; j_call: TRBJ2-2; clone_size: once; cdr3_nt: TGTGCCAGCAAACATGAGGGTCATCGTAACACCGGGGAGCTGTTTTTT; cdr3_aa: CASKHEGHRNTGELFF
d_call: .; v_call: TRBV19; j_call: TRBJ2-5; clone_size: .; cdr3_nt: TGTGCCAGCCGTCGGACAGGGACTATTAAGCAAGAGACCCAGTACTTC; cdr3_aa: CASRRTGTIKQETQYF
d_call: .; v_call: TRBV11-3; j_call: TRBJ2-2; clone_size: .; cdr3_nt: TGTGCCAGCAGCTCCAGGGTCCCGGAGGTGGGGGCGCAGGGCGGGGAGCTGTTTTTT; cdr3_aa: CASSSRVPEVGAQGGELFF
d_call: .; v_call: TRBV7-2; j_call: TRBJ2-6; clone_size: .; cdr3_nt: TGTGCCAGCAGCTTGGGCGCCTCTGGGGCCGGGGCCAACGTCCTGACTTTC; cdr3_aa: CASSLGASGAGANVLTF
d_call: .; v_call: TRBV4-2; j_call: TRBJ1-5; clone_size: few; cdr3_nt: TGTGCCAGCAGCCTGGAGGGCGCGGGCAATCAGCCCCAGCATTTT; cdr3_aa: CASSLEGAGNQPQHF
d_call: .; v_call: TRBV12-1; j_call: TRBJ2-3; clone_size: once; cdr3_nt: TGTGCCAGCAGCTCCCCGTCTCCTAGACTAGCGGAGAGCACAGATACGCAGTATTTT; cdr3_aa: CASSSPSPRLAESTDTQYF